The 16 T cell receptor beta chains reported below all come from one sample, sequenced in a study of regulatory T cells in long-lasting Graves disease. Arm-PCR with iRepertoire HTBI primers amplified the CDR3 regions for these TCR beta libraries. TCRdb reanalysed the multiplex PCR reads using MiXCR and keeps one entry per CDR3 protein. The sample comprises around 480,000 distinct CDR3 sequences, roughly 17% of which are singletons, and roughly an eighth rests with the top ten. Specified time point: newly diagnosed GD, antithyroid drugs for less than 3 months. The TCR library was prepared using RNA isolated from PBMCs. The data also belong to a second study, concerning T cells in Graves' hyperthyroidism and ophthalmopathy.

The sequencing used peripheral blood mononuclear cells (PBMCs), collected at new diagnosis, from a patient treated with antithyroid drugs. All receptors come from a man in his forties with Graves disease.

This clonotype was counted many times. The V gene is TRBV12-3 or TRBV12-4, the J gene TRBJ1-5; D unclear. This CDR3 comprises 13 residues. The V end lost 1 base, the J end lost 7 bases, and 8 bases lay between the germline ends. The CDR3 here is CASSLGERQPQHF. As DNA, the CDR3 is TGTGCCAGCAGTTTAGGCGAGAGGCAGCCCCAGCATTTT.

Ten or more counts support this clonotype. The chain has TRBV11-3 and TRBJ1-6; D is unresolved. There are 14 residues in the CDR3. CDR1 is SGHNT, CDR2 YENEEA, per germline. V was trimmed by 1 base and J by 9 bases, leaving 10 bases between them. DNA of the CDR3: TGTGCCAGCAGCTTAGTCGCTGAGGCTTCACCCCTCCACTTT. Translation gives CASSLVAEASPLHF.

This sequence joins TRBV11-2 and TRBJ1-3; no reliable D call. The ends were cut back, 5 bases at V and 0 bases at J, with 8 bases in the middle. The germline V gene encodes CDR1 SGHAT and CDR2 FQNNGV. This CDR3 is 14 amino acids long. For the CDR3, the DNA is TGTGCCAGCAGCCCCCGGGACTCTGGAAACACCATATATTTT. Protein product: CASSPRDSGNTIYF. The full variable domain, rest sourced from reference TRBV11-2 and TRBJ1-3, is EAGVAQSPRYKIIEKRQSVAFWCNPISGHATLYWYQQILGQGPKLLIQFQNNGVVDDSQLPKDRFSAERLKGVDSTLKIQPAKLEDSAVYLCASSPRDSGNTIYFGEGSWLTVV.

This clonotype was seen more than once but under ten times. J is TRBJ2-3 and V is TRBV3-1, with 9 positions matching TRBD2. J was trimmed by 4 bases and V by 4 bases; bases with no gene match: 6. Germline V lookup: CDR1 LGHDT, CDR2 YNNKEL (reference sequence). The CDR3 has 15 amino acids. CDR3 sequence: CASSLWTSVADTQYF. Written as DNA, the CDR3 is TGTGCCAGCAGCCTCTGGACTAGCGTAGCAGATACGCAGTATTTT.

Ten or more counts support this clonotype. The rearrangement joins TRBV6-1 to TRBJ2-3; TRBD1 matches 12 bases. CDR3 size: 16 residues. CDR1 and CDR2 (germline): MNHNS, SASEGT. V gave up 3 bases and J gave up 6 bases; unmatched junction bases: 7. The DNA of the CDR3 is TGTGCCAGCAGTGAGAGGGACAGGGGGCGGTTGGATACGCAGTATTTT. Protein product: CASSERDRGRLDTQYF.

The rearrangement uses TRBV12-3 or TRBV12-4 and TRBJ2-1, with D possibly being TRBD2 (5 bases). The CDR3 sequence is 12 residues long. The V and J ends lost 5 bases and 6 bases respectively, with 8 bases between them. CDR3 amino acids: CASSPLVNEQFF. The CDR3 DNA is TGTGCCAGCAGTCCACTAGTCAATGAGCAGTTCTTC.

This clonotype was recorded at least ten times. This chain uses TRBV20-1 with TRBJ1-1; D is perhaps TRBD1 (5 bases). V lost 0 bases, J lost 0 bases, and 17 bases lay in between. Looked up from germline, CDR1 is DFQATT and CDR2 is SNEGSKA (reference sequence). The CDR3 has 17 amino acids. CDR3 bases: TGCAGTGCTAGAGACAGGGCGACAGCCAGGATGAACACTGAAGCTTTCTTT. It translates to CSARDRATARMNTEAFF.

This chain links TRBV7-3 with TRBJ2-5; a possible D gene is TRBD2 (5 bases). The CDR3 sequence is 15 residues long. The V end lost 2 bases, the J end lost 5 bases, and 15 bases lay between the germline ends. The V gene's germline CDR1 is SGHTA and CDR2 FQGTGA. The CDR3 sequence: CASSLAASPGETQYF. Written as DNA, the CDR3 is TGTGCCAGCAGCTTAGCGGCATCCCCGGGGGAGACCCAGTACTTC.

In its sample, this clonotype was seen many times. The chain is built from TRBV28 and TRBJ1-1, with D unclear. V lost 7 bases to trimming and J lost 6 bases, with 12 bases between them. The CDR3 consists of 12 residues. Germline V gene data show CDR1 as MDHEN and CDR2 as SYDVKM. This chain's CDR3 is CASKSNPPEAFF. The CDR3 DNA follows: TGTGCCAGCAAATCAAATCCCCCTGAAGCTTTCTTT.

The sample holds many counts of this clonotype. The chain combines TRBV7-3 with TRBJ2-2, with 12 bases fitting TRBD2. Trimming at V came to 7 bases and at J to 3 bases, leaving 3 bases not matched to a gene. Germline V gives CDR1 SGHTA, CDR2 FQGTGA. The CDR3 length is 15 residues. Here the CDR3 reads CASTLAGGDTGELFF. CDR3 in DNA: TGTGCCAGCACGCTAGCGGGGGGGGACACCGGGGAGCTGTTTTTT.

The rearrangement uses TRBV6-2 or TRBV6-3 and TRBJ1-4; D call uncertain. V was shortened by 5 bases and J by 10 bases, with 8 bases between the two germline ends. The CDR3 spans 11 residues. The germline V gene has CDR1 MNHEY and CDR2 SVGEGT. The CDR3 DNA sequence: TGTGCCAGCAGTGAATTGGGAAAACTGTTTTTT. It translates to CASSELGKLFF.

There are many counts of this clonotype. The genes are TRBV11-2 and TRBJ1-1, with 7 bases identical to TRBD1. The CDR3 loop spans 15 amino acids. Trimming cost V 5 bases and J 4 bases; bases outside gene matches: 10. The germline V gene encodes CDR1 SGHAT and CDR2 FQNNGV. CDR3 DNA: TGTGCCAGCAGCACATACAGGGGTTCTGGCACTGAAGCTTTCTTT. Its translation: CASSTYRGSGTEAFF. The full variable domain, in which reference TRBV11-2 and TRBJ1-1 provide the parts outside the CDR3, is EAGVAQSPRYKIIEKRQSVAFWCNPISGHATLYWYQQILGQGPKLLIQFQNNGVVDDSQLPKDRFSAERLKGVDSTLKIQPAKLEDSAVYLCASSTYRGSGTEAFFGQGTRLTVV.

J is TRBJ1-1 and V is TRBV5-5; D is unclear. V lost 1 base and J lost 1, with 11 bases in between. The germline gives CDR1 SGHKS, CDR2 YYEKEE (reference sequence). The CDR3 is 15 residues long. CDR3 bases: TGTGCCAGCAGCTTGTTAGTTGAAGCGAACACTGAAGCTTTCTTT. It yields the protein CASSLLVEANTEAFF.

With regard to this clonotype: The likely explanation is a read error, given a far larger clone one base away. V usage is TRBV7-9 and J usage is TRBJ2-2; tentatively, D is TRBD1 or TRBD2 (5 bases each). The CDR3 is made up of 15 amino acids. CDR1 SEHNR and CDR2 FQNEAQ come from the germline V gene (reference sequence). The CDR3 reads CASSSGTANTVELFF. The CDR3 DNA follows: TGTGCCAGCAGCTCAGGGACGGCGAACACCGTGGAGCTGTTTTTT.

To note about this clonotype: The junction differs from germline at one of its ends, possibly a read error. This rearrangement joins TRBV27 to TRBJ2-7, with D possibly being TRBD2 (6 bases). Germline CDR1 MNHEY, CDR2 SMNVEV (reference sequence). The CDR3 has 15 residues. CDR3 sequence: CAGSPIRELPYEQYF. CDR3 sequence (DNA): TGTGCCGGCAGTCCCATCCGGGAGCTCCCCTACGAGCAGTACTTC.

There are many counts of this clonotype. DNA of the CDR3: TGTGCCAGCAGTTACTCGAATTACAATGAGCAGTTCTTC. Encoded protein: CASSYSNYNEQFF. The chain recombines TRBV6-5 with TRBJ2-1; D call uncertain. CDR3 length: 13 residues. Germline lookup yields CDR1 MNHEY and CDR2 SVGAGI. Trimming stripped 0 bases from V and 4 bases from J, with 4 bases between.